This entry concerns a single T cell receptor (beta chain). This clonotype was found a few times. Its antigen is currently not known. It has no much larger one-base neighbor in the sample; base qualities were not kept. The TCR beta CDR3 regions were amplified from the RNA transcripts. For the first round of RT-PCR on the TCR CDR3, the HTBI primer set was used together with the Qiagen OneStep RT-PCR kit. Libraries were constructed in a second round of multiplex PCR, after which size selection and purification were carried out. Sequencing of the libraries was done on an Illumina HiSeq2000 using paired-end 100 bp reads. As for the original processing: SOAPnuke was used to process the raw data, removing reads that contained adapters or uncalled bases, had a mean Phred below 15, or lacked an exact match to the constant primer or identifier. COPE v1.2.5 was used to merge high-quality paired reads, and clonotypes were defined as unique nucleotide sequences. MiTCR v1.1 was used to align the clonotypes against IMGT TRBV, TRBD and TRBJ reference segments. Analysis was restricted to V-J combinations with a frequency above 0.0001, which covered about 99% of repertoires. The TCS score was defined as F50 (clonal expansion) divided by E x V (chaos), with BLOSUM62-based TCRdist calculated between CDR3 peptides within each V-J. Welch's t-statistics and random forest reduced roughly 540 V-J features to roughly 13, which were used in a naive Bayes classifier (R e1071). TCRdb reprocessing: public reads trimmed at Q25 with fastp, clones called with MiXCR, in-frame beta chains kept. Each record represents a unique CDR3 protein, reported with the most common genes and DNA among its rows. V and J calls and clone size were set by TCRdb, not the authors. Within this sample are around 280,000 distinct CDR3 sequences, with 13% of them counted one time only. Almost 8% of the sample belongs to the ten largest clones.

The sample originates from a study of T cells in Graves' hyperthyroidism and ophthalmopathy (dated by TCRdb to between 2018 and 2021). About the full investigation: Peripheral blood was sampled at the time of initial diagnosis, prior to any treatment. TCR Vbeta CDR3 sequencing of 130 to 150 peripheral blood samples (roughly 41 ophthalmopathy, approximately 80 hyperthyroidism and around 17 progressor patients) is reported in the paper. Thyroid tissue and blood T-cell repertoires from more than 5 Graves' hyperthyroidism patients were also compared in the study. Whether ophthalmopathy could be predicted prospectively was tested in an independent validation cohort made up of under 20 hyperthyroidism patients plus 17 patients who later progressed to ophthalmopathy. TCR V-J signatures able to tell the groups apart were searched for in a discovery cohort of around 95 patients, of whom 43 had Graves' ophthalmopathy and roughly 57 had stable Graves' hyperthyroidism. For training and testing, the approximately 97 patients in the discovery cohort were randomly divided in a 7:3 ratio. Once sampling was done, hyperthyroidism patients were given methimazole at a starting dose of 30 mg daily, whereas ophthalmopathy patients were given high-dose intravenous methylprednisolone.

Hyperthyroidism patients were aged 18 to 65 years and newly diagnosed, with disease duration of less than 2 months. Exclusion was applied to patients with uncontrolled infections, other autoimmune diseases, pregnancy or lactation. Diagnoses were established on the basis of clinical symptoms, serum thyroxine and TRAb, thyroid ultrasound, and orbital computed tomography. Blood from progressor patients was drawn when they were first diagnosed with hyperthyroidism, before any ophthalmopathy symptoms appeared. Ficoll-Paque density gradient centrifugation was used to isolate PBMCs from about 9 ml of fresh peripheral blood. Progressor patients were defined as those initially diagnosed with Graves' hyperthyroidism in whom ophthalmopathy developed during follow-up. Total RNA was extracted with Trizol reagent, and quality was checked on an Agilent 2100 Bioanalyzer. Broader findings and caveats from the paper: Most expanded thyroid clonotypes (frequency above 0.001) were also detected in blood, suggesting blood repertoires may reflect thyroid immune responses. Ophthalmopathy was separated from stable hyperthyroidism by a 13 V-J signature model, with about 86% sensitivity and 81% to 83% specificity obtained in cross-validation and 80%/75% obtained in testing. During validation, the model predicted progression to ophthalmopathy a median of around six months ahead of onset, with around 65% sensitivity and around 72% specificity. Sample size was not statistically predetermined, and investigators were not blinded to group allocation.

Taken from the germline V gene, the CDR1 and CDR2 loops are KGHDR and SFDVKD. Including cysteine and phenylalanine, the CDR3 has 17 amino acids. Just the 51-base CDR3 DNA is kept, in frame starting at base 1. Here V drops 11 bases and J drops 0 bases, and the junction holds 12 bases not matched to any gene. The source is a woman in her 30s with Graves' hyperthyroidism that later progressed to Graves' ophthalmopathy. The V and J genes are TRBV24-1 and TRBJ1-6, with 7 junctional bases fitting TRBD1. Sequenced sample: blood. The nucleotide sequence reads TGTGCCAGCAAGGGACAGCCACCATCCTCCTATAATTCACCCCTCCACTTT. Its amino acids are CASKGQPPSSYNSPLHF.